The source of this T cell receptor beta chain is a study of T cells and Merkel cell carcinoma outcomes. With respect to this clone: No antigen is known for it.

Trimming left V 0 bases short and J 9 bases short, with 15 bases between. Germline-derived CDR1 and CDR2 are SGHRS and YFSETQ. The CDR3 sequence is 15 residues long. Only in-frame clones appear in the TCRdb table, and some are missing; sequencing was by immunoSEQ multiplex PCR. The sample contains about 15,000 clones, 81% of which appear only once. Findings of the study overall: Reportedly, T-cell repertoire with density predicts Merkel cell carcinoma outcomes.

The chain has TRBV5-1 and TRBJ2-2; D is tentatively TRBD1 or TRBD2 (5 bases each). The source is a human donor with Merkel cell carcinoma. The sequencing sample was made of tumor tissue from Merkel cell carcinoma. Here the CDR3 reads CASSLAGTSSRELFF. The CDR3 nucleotides are TGCGCCAGCAGCTTGGCCGGGACGTCATCCCGGGAGCTGTTTTTT. Based on the CDR3 plus reference TRBV5-1 and TRBJ2-2, the full variable domain is KAGVTQTPRYLIKTRGQQVTLSCSPISGHRSVSWYQQTPGQGLQFLFEYFSETQRNKGNFPGRFSGRQFSNSRSEMNVSTLELGDSALYLCASSLAGTSSRELFFGEGSRLTVL.